A single T cell receptor (beta chain) is shown here with its context. These data belong to a study of blood T cell repertoires in COVID-19. The data were produced by immunoSEQ multiplex PCR, yet TCRdb's version contains in-frame clones alone and is incomplete. The table shows 55,000 to 80,000 clones, with approximately 83% occurring only once. The CDR3 runs to 18 residues. Germline V lookup: CDR1 LGHDT, CDR2 YNNKEL (reference sequence). The junction had 10 bases not matched to a gene; V was cut back by 1 base and J by 0 bases. The gene calls are TRBV3-1 (or the pseudogene TRBV3-2) and TRBJ2-3; 7 bases line up with TRBD2. The specimen was peripheral blood. The sequence was collected from a human donor in a cohort sampled during active COVID-19. DNA of the CDR3: TGTGCCAGCAGCCAAGCCCCAGAAGCGGGGAGAAGCACAGATACGCAGTATTTT. It encodes CASSQAPEAGRSTDTQYF.